The source of this T cell receptor beta chain is a study of CD8 T cells in ankylosing spondylitis. Each CDR3 protein gets one entry after TCRdb re-called the 5' RACE reads with MiXCR. The top ten clones hold 0.85% to 1.4% of a sample with some 350,000 distinct CDR3 sequences, roughly 14% of them seen once. Germline CDR1 is SGDLS and CDR2 is YYNGEE. The CDR3 consists of 12 residues. V shed 1 base and J shed 9 bases, with 8 bases lying between them. This clonotype occurred a few times. Its antigen is undetermined. Study-level points and caveats: The authors reported significant enrichment of disease-linked clones in matched ankylosing spondylitis synovial fluid.

The chain links TRBV9 to TRBJ2-1; D remains unclear. The receptor was derived from a male donor with ankylosing spondylitis or in good health (not recorded which). Sequencing was carried out using blood, either unsorted or a sorted T cell fraction (not recorded which). This CDR3 is CASSVLKGEQFF. The CDR3 nucleotides are TGTGCCAGCAGCGTATTGAAGGGTGAGCAGTTCTTC.